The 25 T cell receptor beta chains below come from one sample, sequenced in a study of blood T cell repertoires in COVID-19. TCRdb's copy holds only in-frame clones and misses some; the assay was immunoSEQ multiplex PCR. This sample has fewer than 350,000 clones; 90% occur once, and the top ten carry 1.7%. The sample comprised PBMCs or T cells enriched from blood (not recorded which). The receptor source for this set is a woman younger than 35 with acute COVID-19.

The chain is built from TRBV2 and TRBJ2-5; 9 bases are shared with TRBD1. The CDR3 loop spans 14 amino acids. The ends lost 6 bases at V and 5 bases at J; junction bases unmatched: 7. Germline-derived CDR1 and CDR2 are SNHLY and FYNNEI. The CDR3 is CASRRTGVNETQYF. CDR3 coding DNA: TGTGCCAGCAGGAGGACAGGGGTTAACGAGACCCAGTACTTC.

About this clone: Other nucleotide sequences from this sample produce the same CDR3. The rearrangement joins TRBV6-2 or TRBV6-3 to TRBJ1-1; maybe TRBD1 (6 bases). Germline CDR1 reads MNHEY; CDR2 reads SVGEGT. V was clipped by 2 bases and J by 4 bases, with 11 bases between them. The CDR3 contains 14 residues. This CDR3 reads CASSYSQGRTEAFF. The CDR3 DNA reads TGTGCCAGCAGTTACAGTCAGGGGCGCACTGAAGCTTTCTTT.

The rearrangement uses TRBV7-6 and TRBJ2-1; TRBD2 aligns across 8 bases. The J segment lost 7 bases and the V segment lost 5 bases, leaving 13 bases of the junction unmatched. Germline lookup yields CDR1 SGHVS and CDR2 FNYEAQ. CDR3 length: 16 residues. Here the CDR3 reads CASSPRRVSGINEQFF. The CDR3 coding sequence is TGTGCCAGCAGCCCTAGGCGAGTTAGCGGGATTAATGAGCAGTTCTTC.

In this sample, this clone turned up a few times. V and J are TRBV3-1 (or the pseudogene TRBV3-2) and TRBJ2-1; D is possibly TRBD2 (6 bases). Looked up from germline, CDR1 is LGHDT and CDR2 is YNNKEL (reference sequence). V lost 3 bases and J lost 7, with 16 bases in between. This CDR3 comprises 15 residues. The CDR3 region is CASSQGREWGNEQFF. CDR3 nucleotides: TGTGCCAGCAGCCAGGGTCGGGAGTGGGGGAATGAGCAGTTCTTC.

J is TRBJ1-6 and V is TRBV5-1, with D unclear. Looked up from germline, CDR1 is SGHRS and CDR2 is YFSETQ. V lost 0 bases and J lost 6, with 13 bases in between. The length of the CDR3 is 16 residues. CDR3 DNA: TGCGCCAGCAGCTTGGCCGCAGGAAATTCTAATTCACCCCTCCACTTT. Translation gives CASSLAAGNSNSPLHF. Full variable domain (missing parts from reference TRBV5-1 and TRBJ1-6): KAGVTQTPRYLIKTRGQQVTLSCSPISGHRSVSWYQQTPGQGLQFLFEYFSETQRNKGNFPGRFSGRQFSNSRSEMNVSTLELGDSALYLCASSLAAGNSNSPLHFGNGTRLTVT.

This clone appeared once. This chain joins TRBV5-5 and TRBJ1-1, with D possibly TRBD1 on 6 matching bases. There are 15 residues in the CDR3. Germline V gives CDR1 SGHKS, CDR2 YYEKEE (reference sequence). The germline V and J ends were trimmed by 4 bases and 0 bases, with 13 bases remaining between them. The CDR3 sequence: CASSVDRPVNTEAFF. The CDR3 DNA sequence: TGTGCCAGCAGCGTCGACAGGCCAGTGAACACTGAAGCTTTCTTT.

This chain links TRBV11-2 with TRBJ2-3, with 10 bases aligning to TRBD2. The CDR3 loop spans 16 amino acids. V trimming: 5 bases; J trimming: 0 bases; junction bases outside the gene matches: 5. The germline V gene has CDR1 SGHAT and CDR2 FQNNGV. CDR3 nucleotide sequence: TGTGCCAGCAGCGAGCTAGCGGGGGTTAGCACAGATACGCAGTATTTT. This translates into CASSELAGVSTDTQYF.

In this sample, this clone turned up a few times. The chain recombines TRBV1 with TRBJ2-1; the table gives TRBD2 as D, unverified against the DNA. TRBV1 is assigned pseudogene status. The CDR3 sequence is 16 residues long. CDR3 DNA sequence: TGCACCAGCAGCCAAAGGTTCGGGAGGGGCTACAATGAGCAGTTCTTC. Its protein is CTSSQRFGRGYNEQFF.

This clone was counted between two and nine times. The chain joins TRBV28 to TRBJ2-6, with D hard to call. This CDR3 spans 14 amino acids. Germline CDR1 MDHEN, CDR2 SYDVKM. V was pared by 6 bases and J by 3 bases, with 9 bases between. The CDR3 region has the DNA TGTGCCAGCAGGTGGCCGGGTGGGGCCAACGTCCTGACTTTC. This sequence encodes CASRWPGGANVLTF.

In DNA, the CDR3 is TGTGCCAGCAGTGACGAACTCGCGAAGTACAATGAGCAGTTCTTC. It is translated as CASSDELAKYNEQFF. This chain uses TRBV2 with TRBJ2-1, with D hard to call. CDR1 is SNHLY, CDR2 FYNNEI, per germline. V was trimmed by 3 bases and J by 4 bases, leaving 13 bases between them. This CDR3 has 15 residues.

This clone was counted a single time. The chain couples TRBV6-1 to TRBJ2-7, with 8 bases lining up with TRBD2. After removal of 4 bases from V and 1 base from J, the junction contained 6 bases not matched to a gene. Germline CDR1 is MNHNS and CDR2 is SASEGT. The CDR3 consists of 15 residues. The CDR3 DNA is TGTGCCAGCAGTGGGGTCCGGGAGGGGTCCTACGAGCAGTACTTC. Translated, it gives CASSGVREGSYEQYF.

The DNA for the CDR3 is TGTGCCAGCAGTACCACTTCACTAGCGGGATCCACAGATACGCAGTATTTT. Translated, it gives CASSTTSLAGSTDTQYF. The chain links TRBV28 to TRBJ2-3; TRBD2 agrees at 10 bases. Germline assignment: CDR1 MDHEN and CDR2 SYDVKM. Trimming took 5 bases from V and 2 from J; bases not matched to a gene: 10. This CDR3 contains 17 residues.

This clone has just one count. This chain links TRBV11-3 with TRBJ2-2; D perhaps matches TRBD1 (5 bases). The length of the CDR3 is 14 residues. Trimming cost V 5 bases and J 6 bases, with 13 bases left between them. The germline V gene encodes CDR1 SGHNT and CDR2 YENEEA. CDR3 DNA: TGTGCCAGCAGCGCAGGGTCAGGGCCCGGGGAGCTGTTTTTT. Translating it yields CASSAGSGPGELFF.

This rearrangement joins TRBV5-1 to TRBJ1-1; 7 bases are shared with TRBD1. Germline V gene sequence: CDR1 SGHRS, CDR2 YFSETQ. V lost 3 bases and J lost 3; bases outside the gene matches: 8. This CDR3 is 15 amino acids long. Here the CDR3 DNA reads TGCGCCAGCAGCTCCAAACAGGGGCTTGACACTGAAGCTTTCTTT. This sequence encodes CASSSKQGLDTEAFF.

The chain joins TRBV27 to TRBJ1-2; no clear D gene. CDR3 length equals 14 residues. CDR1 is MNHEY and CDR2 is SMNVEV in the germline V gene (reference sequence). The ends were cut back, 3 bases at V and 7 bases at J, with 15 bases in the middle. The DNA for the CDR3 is TGTGCCAGCAGTTTTCTCGACCGGGTCGGTGGCTACACCTTC. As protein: CASSFLDRVGGYTF.

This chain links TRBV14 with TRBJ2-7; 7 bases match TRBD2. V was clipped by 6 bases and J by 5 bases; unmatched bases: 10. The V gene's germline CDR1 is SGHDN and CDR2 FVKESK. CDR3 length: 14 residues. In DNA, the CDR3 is TGTGCCAGCAGGCCCTGGGACTATTCGGACGAGCAGTACTTC. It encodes CASRPWDYSDEQYF.

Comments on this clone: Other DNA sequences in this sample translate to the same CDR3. CDR3 loop: CASSFSGTDTQYF. In DNA, the CDR3 is TGTGCCAGCAGCTTCAGTGGCACAGATACGCAGTATTTT. This chain links TRBV7-9 with TRBJ2-3; no definite D call. Trimming pared 3 bases from V and 1 base from J, leaving 5 bases between. The CDR3 runs to 13 residues. The V gene's germline CDR1 is SEHNR and CDR2 FQNEAQ (reference sequence).

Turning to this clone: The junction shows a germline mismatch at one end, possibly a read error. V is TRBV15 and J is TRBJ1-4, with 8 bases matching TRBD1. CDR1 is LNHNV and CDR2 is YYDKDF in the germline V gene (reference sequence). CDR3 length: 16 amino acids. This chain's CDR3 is CATSNRDRRIMKNLFF. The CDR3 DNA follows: TGTGCCACCAGCAACCGGGACAGGAGGATAATGAAAAATCTGTTTTTT.

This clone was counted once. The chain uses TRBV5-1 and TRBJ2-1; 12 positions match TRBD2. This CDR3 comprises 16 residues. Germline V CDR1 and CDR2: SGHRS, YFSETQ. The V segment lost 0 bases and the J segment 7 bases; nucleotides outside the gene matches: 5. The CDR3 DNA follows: TGCGCCAGCAGCTTGGCCCCTAGCGGGAGGGGGAATGAGCAGTTCTTC. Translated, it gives CASSLAPSGRGNEQFF. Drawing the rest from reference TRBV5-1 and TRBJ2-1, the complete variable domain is KAGVTQTPRYLIKTRGQQVTLSCSPISGHRSVSWYQQTPGQGLQFLFEYFSETQRNKGNFPGRFSGRQFSNSRSEMNVSTLELGDSALYLCASSLAPSGRGNEQFFGPGTRLTVL.

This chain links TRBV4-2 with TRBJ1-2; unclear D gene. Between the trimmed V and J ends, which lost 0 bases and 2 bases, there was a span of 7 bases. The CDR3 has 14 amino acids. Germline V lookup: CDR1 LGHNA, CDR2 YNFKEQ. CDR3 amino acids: CASSQEPGNYGYTF. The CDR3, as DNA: TGTGCCAGCAGCCAAGAACCGGGGAACTATGGCTACACCTTC.

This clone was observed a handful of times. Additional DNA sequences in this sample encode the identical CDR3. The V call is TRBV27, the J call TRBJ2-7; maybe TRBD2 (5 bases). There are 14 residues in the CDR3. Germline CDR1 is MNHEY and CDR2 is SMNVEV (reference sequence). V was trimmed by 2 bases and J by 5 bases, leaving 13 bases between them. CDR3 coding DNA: TGTGCCAGCAGTTTAGGGCTAGCAGGAGACGAGCAGTACTTC. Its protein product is CASSLGLAGDEQYF.

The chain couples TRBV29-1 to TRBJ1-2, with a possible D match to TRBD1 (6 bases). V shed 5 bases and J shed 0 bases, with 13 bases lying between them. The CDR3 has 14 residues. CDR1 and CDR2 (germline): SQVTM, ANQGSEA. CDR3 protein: CSVRRQAANYGYTF. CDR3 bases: TGCAGCGTTCGAAGACAGGCCGCTAACTATGGCTACACCTTC.

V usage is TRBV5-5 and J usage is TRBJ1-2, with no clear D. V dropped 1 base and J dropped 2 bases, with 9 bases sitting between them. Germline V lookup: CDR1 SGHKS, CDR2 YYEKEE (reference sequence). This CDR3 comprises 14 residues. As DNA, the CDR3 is TGTGCCAGCAGCTTGACCCTAATGAACTATGGCTACACCTTC. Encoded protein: CASSLTLMNYGYTF.

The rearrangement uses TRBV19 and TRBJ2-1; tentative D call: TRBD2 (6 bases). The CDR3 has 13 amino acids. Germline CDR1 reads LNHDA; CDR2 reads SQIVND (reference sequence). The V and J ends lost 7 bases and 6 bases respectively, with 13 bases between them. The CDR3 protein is CASKEGLLNEQFF. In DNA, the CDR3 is TGTGCCAGTAAGGAGGGGTTGCTCAATGAGCAGTTCTTC.

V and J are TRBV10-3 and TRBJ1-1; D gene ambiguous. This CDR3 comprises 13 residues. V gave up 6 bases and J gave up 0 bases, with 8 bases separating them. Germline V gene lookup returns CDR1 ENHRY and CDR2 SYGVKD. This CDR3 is CAIRDGVNTEAFF. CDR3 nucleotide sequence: TGTGCCATCAGGGACGGGGTGAACACTGAAGCTTTCTTT.